This passage covers 19 T cell receptor beta chains from one sample sequenced in a study of blood T cell repertoires in COVID-19. Repertoires were generated with immunoSEQ multiplex PCR, while TCRdb's copy carries only in-frame clones and drops some. The data hold around 140,000 clones, with about nine tenths observed a single time. Sequencing was done on a sample of PBMCs or T cells enriched from blood (not recorded which). These receptors were collected from a man aged 45-65 years who had recovered from COVID-19.

A single count supports this clone. The V gene is TRBV4-1, the J gene TRBJ1-6, with 7 bases that match TRBD1. CDR1 is MGHRA, CDR2 YSYEKL, per germline. Germline trimming cut 3 bases from V and 4 bases from J; bases unmatched to any gene: 12. The CDR3 contains 18 residues. CDR3 in amino acids: CASSHHDRAISYNSPLHF. As DNA, the CDR3 is TGCGCCAGCAGCCATCACGACAGGGCTATATCTTATAATTCACCCCTCCACTTT.

This clone appeared once. The V gene is TRBV28, the J gene TRBJ1-4, with D possibly being TRBD1 (5 bases). This CDR3 is built from 15 residues. V was trimmed by 3 bases and J by 4 bases, leaving 12 bases between them. CDR1 MDHEN and CDR2 SYDVKM come from the germline V gene. CDR3 bases: TGTGCCAGCAGTTTCTTCGACAGTTTTAATGAAAAACTGTTTTTT. Protein product: CASSFFDSFNEKLFF.

This clone has only a few counts. CDR3 residues: CASTTSRGSNEQYF. The DNA for the CDR3 is TGTGCCAGCACTACCTCCAGGGGGAGCAACGAGCAGTACTTC. The chain is built from TRBV6-5 and TRBJ2-7, with TRBD1 identical over 7 bases. This CDR3 is built from 14 residues. Per the germline V gene, CDR1 is MNHEY and CDR2 is SVGAGI. J was trimmed by 5 bases and V by 7 bases; bases with no gene match: 11.

The gene calls are TRBV7-2 and TRBJ2-6; no clear D. There are 15 residues in the CDR3. Germline V gene sequence: CDR1 SGHTA, CDR2 FQGNSA. Deletions cut 1 base from V and 0 bases from J, with 4 bases between. In DNA, the CDR3 is TGTGCCAGCAGCTTAGGTTACTCTGGGGCCAACGTCCTGACTTTC. Translating it yields CASSLGYSGANVLTF. The full variable domain, rest sourced from reference TRBV7-2 and TRBJ2-6, is GAGVSQSPSNKVTEKGKDVELRCDPISGHTALYWYRQSLGQGLEFLIYFQGNSAPDKSGLPSDRFSAERTGGSVSTLTIQRTQQEDSAVYLCASSLGYSGANVLTFGAGSRLTVL.

The count of this clone is one. This chain joins TRBV2 and TRBJ2-7, with D possibly being TRBD2 (5 bases). CDR1 and CDR2 from the germline V gene are SNHLY and FYNNEI. The CDR3 is 13 residues long. Between the trimmed V and J ends, which lost 4 bases and 7 bases, there was a span of 14 bases. CDR3: CASSADLPGEQYV. The CDR3 DNA is TGTGCCAGCAGTGCGGATCTTCCGGGGGAGCAGTACGTC.

This clone was seen once. The rearrangement joins TRBV28 to TRBJ2-5; D call uncertain. This CDR3 contains 12 residues. The ends were cut back, 4 bases at V and 2 bases at J, with 5 bases in the middle. CDR1 and CDR2 (germline): MDHEN, SYDVKM. The CDR3 DNA sequence: TGTGCCAGCAGTTCCAGGCAAGAGACCCAGTACTTC. It codes for CASSSRQETQYF.

J is TRBJ1-2 and V is TRBV19; TRBD1 aligns across 10 bases. Per germline, CDR1 LNHDA and CDR2 SQIVND (reference sequence). Trimming cost V 9 bases and J 5 bases; bases outside gene matches: 3. There are 12 residues in the CDR3. The CDR3 region has the DNA TGTGCCAGCGGGGACAGGGGTTATGGCTACACCTTC. Translated: CASGDRGYGYTF.

CDR3 bases: TGTGCCAGCAGCTTATATGGGACAGCTGCAACTAATGAAAAACTGTTTTTT. It yields the protein CASSLYGTAATNEKLFF. The rearrangement links TRBV7-9 to TRBJ1-4; 7 bases fit TRBD1. J gave up 0 bases and V 2 bases, and 6 bases lay outside the gene matches. The CDR3 runs to 17 residues. CDR1 is SEHNR, CDR2 FQNEAQ, per germline (reference sequence).

The CDR3 region is CASSPSAGAPPQYV. The CDR3 coding sequence is TGTGCCAGCAGCCCCTCAGCGGGGGCTCCCCCGCAGTACGTC. The chain recombines TRBV3-1 (or the pseudogene TRBV3-2) with TRBJ2-7; 8 nucleotides line up with TRBD2. J gave up 9 bases and V 4 bases, and 11 bases lay outside the gene matches. This CDR3 region has 14 residues. Germline assignment: CDR1 LGHDT and CDR2 YNNKEL (reference sequence).

The V and J genes are TRBV6-5 and TRBJ2-7; 12 positions match TRBD2. This CDR3 has 15 residues. With V trimmed by 4 bases and J by 2 bases, 3 bases remained unmatched. Germline loops: CDR1 MNHEY, CDR2 SVGAGI. The CDR3 reads CASSSRLAGAYEQYF. Here the CDR3 DNA reads TGTGCCAGCAGTTCTAGACTAGCGGGAGCCTACGAGCAGTACTTC.

The V call is TRBV7-9, the J call TRBJ2-1; 7 nucleotides line up with TRBD1. V shed 5 bases and J 0 bases; nucleotides not matched to a gene: 13. Germline V gene lookup returns CDR1 SEHNR and CDR2 FQNEAQ (reference sequence). There are 18 residues in the CDR3. CDR3 protein: CASSPPLLTGSSYNEQFF. For the CDR3, the DNA is TGTGCCAGCAGCCCCCCTTTGCTGACAGGGAGCTCCTACAATGAGCAGTTCTTC.

The V gene is TRBV6-5, the J gene TRBJ1-2, with D possibly matching TRBD1 (5 bases). V lost 5 bases and J lost 7, with 20 bases in between. The length of the CDR3 is 15 residues. From germline, CDR1 is MNHEY and CDR2 SVGAGI. CDR3 in DNA: TGTGCCAGCAGTCCGGTTTGGGGCGGTGTTTTTGGCTACACCTTC. Translating it yields CASSPVWGGVFGYTF.

The chain links TRBV18 to TRBJ1-5; no clear D. The CDR3 runs 14 residues. The germline V gene encodes CDR1 KGHSH and CDR2 LQKENI. Trimming shortened V by 2 bases and J by 0 bases, and 5 bases separated the two germline ends. The chain's CDR3 is CASSPGSSNQPQHF. The CDR3 region has the DNA TGTGCCAGCTCACCAGGGAGTAGCAATCAGCCCCAGCATTTT.

V gene TRBV5-1 combines with J gene TRBJ2-1; possible D gene TRBD2, 5 bases. V shed 3 bases and J shed 9 bases, with 19 bases lying between them. The CDR3 loop spans 15 amino acids. Germline CDR1 is SGHRS and CDR2 is YFSETQ. CDR3 coding DNA: TGCGCCAGCAGCTCGTTAGGAGAGGGATCCGGTGAGCAGTTCTTC. Its protein is CASSSLGEGSGEQFF.

This chain connects TRBV11-2 to TRBJ2-3; D call uncertain. V lost 5 bases, J lost 2 bases, and 14 bases lay in between. The CDR3 runs 15 residues. Germline assignment: CDR1 SGHAT and CDR2 FQNNGV. The chain's CDR3 is CASSPRYSPTDTQYF. CDR3 in DNA: TGTGCCAGCAGCCCCAGGTACTCCCCCACAGATACGCAGTATTTT.

The chain joins TRBV27 to TRBJ2-3, with D perhaps TRBD2 (5 bases). V lost 5 bases, J lost 1 base, and 10 bases lay in between. There are 14 residues in the CDR3. Germline V lookup: CDR1 MNHEY, CDR2 SMNVEV (reference sequence). CDR3 coding DNA: TGTGCCAGCAGTACCTGGCGGGGCACAGATACGCAGTATTTT. It is translated as CASSTWRGTDTQYF.

This clone has only one observation. The rearrangement uses TRBV7-3 and TRBJ2-7, with a weak D call TRBD1 (5 bases). The length of the CDR3 is 15 residues. Per the germline V gene, CDR1 is SGHTA and CDR2 is FQGTGA. The germline V and J ends were trimmed by 5 bases and 3 bases, with 17 bases remaining between them. CDR3 sequence: CASSPWKGMIYEQYF. The CDR3 nucleotides read TGTGCCAGCAGCCCCTGGAAGGGGATGATCTACGAGCAGTACTTC.

The chain links TRBV18 to TRBJ1-3, with D uncertain. V dropped 6 bases and J dropped 2 bases, with 17 bases sitting between them. Germline V gene lookup returns CDR1 KGHSH and CDR2 LQKENI. The CDR3 contains 16 residues. The CDR3, as DNA: TGTGCCAGCTCCCCGGGTCCTATTACCACTGGAAACACCATATATTTT. Translation: CASSPGPITTGNTIYF.

A single count supports this clone. The chain is built from TRBV3-1 (or the pseudogene TRBV3-2) and TRBJ2-1; the match to TRBD2 covers 13 bases. Unmatched junction bases numbered 6, after V lost 1 base and J lost 15 bases. This CDR3 comprises 14 residues. Germline V gene lookup returns CDR1 LGHDT and CDR2 YNNKEL (reference sequence). The CDR3 spells CASSQGTSGRSGFF. CDR3 DNA sequence: TGTGCCAGCAGCCAAGGGACTAGCGGGAGATCCGGGTTCTTC.